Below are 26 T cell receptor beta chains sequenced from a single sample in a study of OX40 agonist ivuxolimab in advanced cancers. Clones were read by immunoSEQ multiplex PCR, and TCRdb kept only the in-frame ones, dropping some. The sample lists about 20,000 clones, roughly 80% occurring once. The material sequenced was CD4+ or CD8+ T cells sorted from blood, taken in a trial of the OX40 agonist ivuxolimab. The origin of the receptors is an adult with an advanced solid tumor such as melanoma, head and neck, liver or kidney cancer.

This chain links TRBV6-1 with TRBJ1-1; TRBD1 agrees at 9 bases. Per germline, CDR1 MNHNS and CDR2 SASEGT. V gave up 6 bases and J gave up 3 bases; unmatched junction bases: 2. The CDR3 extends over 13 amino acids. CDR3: CASRWTGDTEAFF. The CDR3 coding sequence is TGTGCCAGCAGATGGACAGGGGACACTGAAGCTTTCTTT.

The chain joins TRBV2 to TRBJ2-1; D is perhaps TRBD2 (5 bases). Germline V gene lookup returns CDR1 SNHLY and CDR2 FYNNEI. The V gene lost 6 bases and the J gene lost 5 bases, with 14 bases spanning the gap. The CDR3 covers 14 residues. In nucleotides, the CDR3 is TGTGCCAGCAGGGCGATCTTGAGGGACAATGAGCAGTTCTTC. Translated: CASRAILRDNEQFF.

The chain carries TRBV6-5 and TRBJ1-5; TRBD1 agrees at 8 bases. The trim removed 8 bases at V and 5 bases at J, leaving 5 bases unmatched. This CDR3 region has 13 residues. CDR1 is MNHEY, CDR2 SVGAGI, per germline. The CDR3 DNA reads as TGTGCCAGCGGGCAGGGGGCGTATCAGCCCCAGCATTTT. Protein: CASGQGAYQPQHF.

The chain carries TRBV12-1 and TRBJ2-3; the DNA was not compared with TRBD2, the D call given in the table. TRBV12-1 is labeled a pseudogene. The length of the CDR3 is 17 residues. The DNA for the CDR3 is TGTGCCAGCAGCTCGCGACCGGGACTAGCGATCCCAGATACGCAGTATTTT. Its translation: CASSSRPGLAIPDTQYF.

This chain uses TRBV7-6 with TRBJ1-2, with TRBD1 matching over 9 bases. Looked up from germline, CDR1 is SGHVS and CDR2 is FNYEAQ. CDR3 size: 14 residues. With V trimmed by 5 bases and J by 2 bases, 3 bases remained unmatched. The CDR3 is CASSLTGGNYGYTF. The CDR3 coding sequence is TGTGCCAGCAGCCTGACAGGGGGGAACTATGGCTACACCTTC.

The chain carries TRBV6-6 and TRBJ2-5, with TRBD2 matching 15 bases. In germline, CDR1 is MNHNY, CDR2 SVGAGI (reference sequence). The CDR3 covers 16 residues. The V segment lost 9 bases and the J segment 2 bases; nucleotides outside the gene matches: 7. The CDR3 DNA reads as TGTGCCAGTGGGACTAGCGGGGGGCTGGATCAAGAGACCCAGTACTTC. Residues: CASGTSGGLDQETQYF.

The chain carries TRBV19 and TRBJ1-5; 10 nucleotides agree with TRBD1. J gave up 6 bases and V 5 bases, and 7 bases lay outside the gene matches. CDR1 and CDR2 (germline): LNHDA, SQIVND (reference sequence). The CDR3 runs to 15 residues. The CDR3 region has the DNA TGTGCCAGTAGTGCGACAGGGGGCTTTAGTCAGCCCCAGCATTTT. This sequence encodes CASSATGGFSQPQHF. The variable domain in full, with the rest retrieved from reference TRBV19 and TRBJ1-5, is DGGITQSPKYLFRKEGQNVTLSCEQNLNHDAMYWYRQDPGQGLRLIYYSQIVNDFQKGDIAEGYSVSREKKESFPLTVTSAQKNPTAFYLCASSATGGFSQPQHFGDGTRLSIL.

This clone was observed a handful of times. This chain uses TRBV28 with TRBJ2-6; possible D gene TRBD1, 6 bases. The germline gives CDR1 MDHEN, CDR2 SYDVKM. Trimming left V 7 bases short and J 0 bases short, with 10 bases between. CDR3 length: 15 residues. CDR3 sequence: CASITGFSGANVLTF. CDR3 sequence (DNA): TGTGCCAGCATAACAGGGTTCTCTGGGGCCAACGTCCTGACTTTC.

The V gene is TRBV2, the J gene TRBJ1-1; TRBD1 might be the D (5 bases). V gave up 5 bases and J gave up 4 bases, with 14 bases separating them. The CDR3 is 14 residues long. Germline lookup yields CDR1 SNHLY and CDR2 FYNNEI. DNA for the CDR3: TGTGCCAGCAGTCCAGGGTATCTGGGCACTGAAGCTTTCTTT. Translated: CASSPGYLGTEAFF.

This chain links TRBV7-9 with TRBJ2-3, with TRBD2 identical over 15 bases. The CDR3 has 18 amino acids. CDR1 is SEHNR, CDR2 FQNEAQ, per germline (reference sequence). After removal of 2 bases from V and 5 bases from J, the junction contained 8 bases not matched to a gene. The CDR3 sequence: CASSLNGGLAGGRDTQYF. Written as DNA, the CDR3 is TGTGCCAGCAGCTTAAATGGAGGACTAGCGGGGGGGCGAGATACGCAGTATTTT.

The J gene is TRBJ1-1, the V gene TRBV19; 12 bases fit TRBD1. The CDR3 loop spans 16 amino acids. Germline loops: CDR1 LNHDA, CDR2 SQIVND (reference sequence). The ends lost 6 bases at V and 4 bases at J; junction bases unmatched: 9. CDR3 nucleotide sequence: TGTGCCAGTAGATCCGGGACAGGGGGCCTGTTCACTGAAGCTTTCTTT. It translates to CASRSGTGGLFTEAFF.

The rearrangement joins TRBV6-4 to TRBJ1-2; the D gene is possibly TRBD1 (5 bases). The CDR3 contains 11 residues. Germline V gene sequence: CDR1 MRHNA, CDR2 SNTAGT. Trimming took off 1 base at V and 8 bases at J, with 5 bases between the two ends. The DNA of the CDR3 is TGTGCCAGCAGTGACTGGGACGGCTACACCTTC. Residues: CASSDWDGYTF.

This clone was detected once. The CDR3, as DNA: TGTGCCAGCAGTTTATTAGGTCCGGAAGCCTATGGCTACACCTTC. It codes for CASSLLGPEAYGYTF. The chain carries TRBV27 and TRBJ1-2; D unresolved. There are 15 residues in the CDR3. Germline values: CDR1 MNHEY, CDR2 SMNVEV (reference sequence). V gave up 1 base and J gave up 4 bases, with 13 bases separating them.

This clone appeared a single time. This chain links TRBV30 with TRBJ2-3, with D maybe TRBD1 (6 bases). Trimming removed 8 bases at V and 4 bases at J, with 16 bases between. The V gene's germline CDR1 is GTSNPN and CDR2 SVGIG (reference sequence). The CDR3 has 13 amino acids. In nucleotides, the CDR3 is TGTGCCGGAATCAGGGGAGTGGCAGATACGCAGTATTTT. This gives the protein CAGIRGVADTQYF.

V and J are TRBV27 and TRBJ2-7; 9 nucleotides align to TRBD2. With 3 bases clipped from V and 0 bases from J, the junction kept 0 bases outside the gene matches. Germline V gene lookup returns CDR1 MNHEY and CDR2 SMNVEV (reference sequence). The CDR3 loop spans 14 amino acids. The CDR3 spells CASSFSGSSYEQYF. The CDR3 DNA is TGTGCCAGCAGTTTTAGCGGGAGCTCCTACGAGCAGTACTTC.

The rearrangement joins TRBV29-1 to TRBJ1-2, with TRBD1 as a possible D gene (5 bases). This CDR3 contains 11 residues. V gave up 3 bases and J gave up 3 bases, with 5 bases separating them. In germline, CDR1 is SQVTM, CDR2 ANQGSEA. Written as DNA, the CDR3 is TGCAGCGTTGAGGGACACTATGGCTACACCTTC. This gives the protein CSVEGHYGYTF.

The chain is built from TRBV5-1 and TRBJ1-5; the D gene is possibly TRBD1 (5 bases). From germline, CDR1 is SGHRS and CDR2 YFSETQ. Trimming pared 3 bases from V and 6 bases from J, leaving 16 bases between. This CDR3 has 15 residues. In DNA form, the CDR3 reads TGCGCCAGCAGCTCCACCGGGGCCCTGGGTCAGCCCCAGCATTTT. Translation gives CASSSTGALGQPQHF.

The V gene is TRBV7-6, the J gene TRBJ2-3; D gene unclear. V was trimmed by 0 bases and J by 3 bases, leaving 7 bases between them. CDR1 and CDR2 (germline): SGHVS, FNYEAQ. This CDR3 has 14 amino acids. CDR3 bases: TGTGCCAGCAGCTTAGCGAGGCGAACAGATACGCAGTATTTT. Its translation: CASSLARRTDTQYF.

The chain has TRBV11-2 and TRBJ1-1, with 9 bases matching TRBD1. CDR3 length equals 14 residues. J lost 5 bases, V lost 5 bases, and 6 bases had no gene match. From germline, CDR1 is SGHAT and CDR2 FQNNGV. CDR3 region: CASSPGTGLTEAFF. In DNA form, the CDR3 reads TGTGCCAGCAGCCCGGGGACAGGGCTGACTGAAGCTTTCTTT.

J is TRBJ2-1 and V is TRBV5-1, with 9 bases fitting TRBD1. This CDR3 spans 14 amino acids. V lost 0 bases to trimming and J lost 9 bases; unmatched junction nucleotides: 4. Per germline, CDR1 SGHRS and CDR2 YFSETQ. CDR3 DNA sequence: TGCGCCAGCAGCTTGGAAGGACAGGGGACTGAGCAGTTCTTC. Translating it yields CASSLEGQGTEQFF.

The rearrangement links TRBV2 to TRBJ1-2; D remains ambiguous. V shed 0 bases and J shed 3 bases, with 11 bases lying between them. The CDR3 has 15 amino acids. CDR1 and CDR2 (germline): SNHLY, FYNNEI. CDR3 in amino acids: CASSEANVGYYGYTF. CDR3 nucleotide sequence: TGTGCCAGCAGTGAAGCGAACGTAGGGTACTATGGCTACACCTTC.

The CDR3 spells CASSQRRETQYF. The CDR3 nucleotides read TGTGCCAGCAGCCAGCGCAGGGAGACCCAGTACTTC. The chain links TRBV7-9 to TRBJ2-5; the D is unclear. Germline loops: CDR1 SEHNR, CDR2 FQNEAQ (reference sequence). Trimming stripped 5 bases from V and 5 bases from J, with 9 bases between. The CDR3 covers 12 residues.

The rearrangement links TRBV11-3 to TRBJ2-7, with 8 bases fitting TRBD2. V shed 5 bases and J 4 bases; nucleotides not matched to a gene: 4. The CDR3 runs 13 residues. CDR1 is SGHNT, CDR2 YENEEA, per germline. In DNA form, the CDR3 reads TGTGCCAGCAGCCTCGAGCGGGGGTACGAGCAGTACTTC. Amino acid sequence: CASSLERGYEQYF.

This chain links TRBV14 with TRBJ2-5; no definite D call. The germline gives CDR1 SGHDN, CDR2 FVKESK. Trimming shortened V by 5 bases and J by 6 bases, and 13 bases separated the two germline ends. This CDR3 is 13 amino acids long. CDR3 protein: CASSSTIQQTQYF. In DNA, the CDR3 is TGTGCCAGCAGCTCCACGATTCAACAGACCCAGTACTTC.

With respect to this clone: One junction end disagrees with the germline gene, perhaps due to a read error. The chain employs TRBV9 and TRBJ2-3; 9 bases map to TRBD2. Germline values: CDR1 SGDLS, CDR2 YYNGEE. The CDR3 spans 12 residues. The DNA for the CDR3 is TGTGCCAGTAGCGGGGGACAAGATACGCAGTATTTT. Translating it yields CASSGGQDTQYF.

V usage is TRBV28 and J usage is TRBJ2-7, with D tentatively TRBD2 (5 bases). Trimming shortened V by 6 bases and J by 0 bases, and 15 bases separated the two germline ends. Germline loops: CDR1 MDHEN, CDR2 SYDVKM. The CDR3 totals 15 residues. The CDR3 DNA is TGTGCCAGCAGCAGTACCGGGATCCTCTCCTACGAGCAGTACTTC. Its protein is CASSSTGILSYEQYF.